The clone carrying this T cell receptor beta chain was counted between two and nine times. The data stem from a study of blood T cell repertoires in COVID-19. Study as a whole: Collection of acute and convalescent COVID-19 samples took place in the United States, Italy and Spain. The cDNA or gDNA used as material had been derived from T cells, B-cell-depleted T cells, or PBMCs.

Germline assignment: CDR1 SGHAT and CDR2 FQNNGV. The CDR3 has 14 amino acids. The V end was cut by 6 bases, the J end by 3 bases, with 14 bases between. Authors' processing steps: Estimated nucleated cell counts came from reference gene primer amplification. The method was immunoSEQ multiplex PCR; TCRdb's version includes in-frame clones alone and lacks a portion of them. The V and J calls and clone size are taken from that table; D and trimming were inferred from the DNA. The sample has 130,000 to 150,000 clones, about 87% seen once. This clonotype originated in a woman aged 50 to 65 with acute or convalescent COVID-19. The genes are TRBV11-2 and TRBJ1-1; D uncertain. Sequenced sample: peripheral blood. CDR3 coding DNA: TGTGCCAGCAGTTCCCTTCAGCGATACACTGAAGCTTTCTTT. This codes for CASSSLQRYTEAFF.